This T cell receptor beta chain was sequenced in a study of T cells in Graves' hyperthyroidism and ophthalmopathy. It was RNA transcripts that yielded the amplified TCR beta CDR3 regions. Using the HTBI primer set, a first-round RT-PCR was run on the TCR CDR3. TCRdb fed the multiplex PCR reads into MiXCR, producing one record per CDR3 protein. The sample lists approximately 720,000 distinct CDR3 sequences; 18% were seen once. Germline V lookup: CDR1 LNHDA, CDR2 SQIVND (reference sequence). J gave up 11 bases and V 5 bases, and 14 bases lay outside the gene matches. The CDR3 consists of 14 residues. Specimen: blood. The sequence came from a woman between 50 and 59 years old with Graves' hyperthyroidism that later progressed to Graves' ophthalmopathy. The rearrangement uses TRBV19 and TRBJ1-1; 7 nucleotides line up with TRBD1. The CDR3: CASSSQGGAQSAFF. The CDR3, as DNA: TGTGCCAGTAGTTCCCAAGGGGGCGCACAGTCCGCTTTCTTT.